The 24 T cell receptor beta chains given below trace back to one sample, sequenced in a study of blood T cell repertoires in COVID-19. Produced via immunoSEQ multiplex PCR; TCRdb's table is partial and in-frame only. The table lists tens of thousands of clones, approximately 86% of them singletons. The specimen was peripheral blood. The receptor source for this set is a man between 70 and 80 years old with acute or convalescent COVID-19.

This clone has just one count. V and J are TRBV5-1 and TRBJ1-1; D ambiguous. Trimming took 4 bases from V and 5 from J, leaving 15 bases between them. This CDR3 spans 14 amino acids. Germline-derived CDR1 and CDR2 are SGHRS and YFSETQ. CDR3 loop: CASSPVGRQTEAFF. The DNA of the CDR3 is TGCGCCAGCAGCCCCGTAGGGAGACAAACTGAAGCTTTCTTT.

The rearrangement joins TRBV13 to TRBJ2-2, with 7 bases identical to TRBD1. V gave up 0 bases and J gave up 7 bases; unmatched junction bases: 8. This CDR3 has 16 residues. Germline lookup yields CDR1 PRHDT and CDR2 FYEKMQ (reference sequence). CDR3 nucleotide sequence: TGTGCCAGCAGCTTAGGTCGACAGGGTTTGGTCGGGGAGCTGTTTTTT. Its translation: CASSLGRQGLVGELFF.

The chain recombines TRBV19 with TRBJ1-5; D call uncertain. Deletions cut 4 bases from V and 9 bases from J, with 19 bases between. This CDR3 is 15 amino acids long. CDR1 and CDR2 from the germline V gene are LNHDA and SQIVND (reference sequence). This CDR3 reads CASSTREETEGPQHF. CDR3 sequence (DNA): TGTGCCAGTAGTACCCGGGAGGAAACCGAAGGGCCCCAGCATTTT.

This chain connects TRBV5-1 to TRBJ2-2; possibly TRBD1 for D (6 bases). CDR3 size: 15 residues. Germline lookup yields CDR1 SGHRS and CDR2 YFSETQ. Trimming removed 4 bases at V and 0 bases at J, with 10 bases between. As DNA, the CDR3 is TGCGCCAGCAGCCTCAGGGGCGCGAACACCGGGGAGCTGTTTTTT. Residues: CASSLRGANTGELFF.

The chain has TRBV27 and TRBJ2-7, with 7 positions matching TRBD1. Germline trimming cut 3 bases from V and 6 bases from J; bases unmatched to any gene: 11. This CDR3 has 15 amino acids. The germline CDR1 and CDR2 sequences are MNHEY and SMNVEV (reference sequence). The DNA of the CDR3 is TGTGCCAGCAGTTTTGCACGAGGGGGCCGGGGCGAGCAGTACTTC. Translating it yields CASSFARGGRGEQYF.

The V and J genes are TRBV2 and TRBJ1-5; D might be TRBD1 (5 bases). The V end was cut by 3 bases, the J end by 0 bases, with 12 bases between. In germline, CDR1 is SNHLY, CDR2 FYNNEI. CDR3 length: 16 amino acids. CDR3 in DNA: TGTGCCAGCAGTGAGAGGACACCGTATAGCAATCAGCCCCAGCATTTT. Translated, it gives CASSERTPYSNQPQHF.

This chain uses TRBV2 with TRBJ2-1, with 8 bases lining up with TRBD2. V shed 4 bases, J shed 8 bases, and the junction held 7 bases outside the gene matches. Germline V gene sequence: CDR1 SNHLY, CDR2 FYNNEI. The CDR3 runs 14 residues. As DNA, the CDR3 is TGTGCCAGCAGTGGGGACGGGGGGGCCGATGAGCAGTTCTTC. Amino acids: CASSGDGGADEQFF.

This clone occurred a few times. V and J are TRBV18 and TRBJ2-1; a weak D match, TRBD2 (6 bases). V was cut by 0 bases and J by 1 base, with 10 bases left in between. The CDR3 is made up of 16 amino acids. Germline lookup yields CDR1 KGHSH and CDR2 LQKENI. DNA of the CDR3: TGTGCCAGCTCACCACCGCGGGGTGGTTCCTACAATGAGCAGTTCTTC. It codes for CASSPPRGGSYNEQFF.

V gene TRBV5-1 combines with J gene TRBJ2-1; D possibly corresponds to TRBD1 (6 bases). Germline V gene lookup returns CDR1 SGHRS and CDR2 YFSETQ. The V end was cut by 4 bases, the J end by 1 base, with 9 bases between. The CDR3 covers 14 residues. In DNA form, the CDR3 reads TGCGCCAGCAGCCCGGGACAATCCTACAATGAGCAGTTCTTC. Translating it yields CASSPGQSYNEQFF. The variable domain in full, completed from reference TRBV5-1 and TRBJ2-1, reads KAGVTQTPRYLIKTRGQQVTLSCSPISGHRSVSWYQQTPGQGLQFLFEYFSETQRNKGNFPGRFSGRQFSNSRSEMNVSTLELGDSALYLCASSPGQSYNEQFFGPGTRLTVL.

The V call is TRBV7-9, the J call TRBJ2-5, with a possible D match to TRBD2 (5 bases). The CDR3 consists of 15 residues. Trimming took off 1 base at V and 8 bases at J, with 17 bases between the two ends. Germline values: CDR1 SEHNR, CDR2 FQNEAQ (reference sequence). The DNA for the CDR3 is TGTGCCAGCAGCTTAGTCGACGGCGGGCTGGGAACCCAGTACTTC. Amino acids: CASSLVDGGLGTQYF.

The chain links TRBV7-8 to TRBJ1-1; 7 bases are a match to TRBD1. Germline V gene sequence: CDR1 SGHVS, CDR2 FQNEAQ. The J segment lost 1 base and the V segment lost 5 bases, leaving 4 bases of the junction unmatched. CDR3 length: 14 amino acids. CDR3 in amino acids: CASSTGQPNTEAFF. In nucleotides, the CDR3 is TGTGCCAGCAGCACGGGACAGCCGAACACTGAAGCTTTCTTT.

This chain connects TRBV7-2 to TRBJ2-3, with D perhaps matching TRBD2 (5 bases). Germline V gene lookup returns CDR1 SGHTA and CDR2 FQGNSA. With 3 bases removed from V and 6 bases from J, the gap between germline ends came to 10 bases. The CDR3 has 13 residues. In DNA, the CDR3 is TGTGCCAGCAGCTTGAGGGTAGCGGATACGCAGTATTTT. It codes for CASSLRVADTQYF.

The gene calls are TRBV7-8 and TRBJ2-7, with 8 bases matching TRBD1. The CDR3 runs to 15 residues. V was pared by 4 bases and J by 6 bases, with 11 bases of the junction left unmatched. CDR1 and CDR2 (germline): SGHVS, FQNEAQ. In nucleotides, the CDR3 is TGTGCCAGCAGCTCGCAGGGGGACAGGCGGCGCGAGCAGTACTTC. Translated: CASSSQGDRRREQYF.

This chain joins TRBV16 and TRBJ1-6; weak D call: TRBD1 (5 bases). The CDR3 consists of 14 residues. With 4 bases removed from V and 4 bases from J, the gap between germline ends came to 8 bases. The V gene's germline CDR1 is KGHSY and CDR2 FQNENV. CDR3 residues: CASSPGTYNSPLHF. The CDR3 DNA reads as TGTGCCAGCAGCCCCGGGACTTATAATTCACCCCTCCACTTT.

This clone occurred once. The chain recombines TRBV5-1 with TRBJ2-1, with 8 bases that match TRBD1. Looked up from germline, CDR1 is SGHRS and CDR2 is YFSETQ. The trim removed 4 bases at V and 1 base at J, leaving 10 bases unmatched. This CDR3 comprises 17 residues. CDR3 in amino acids: CASSPRMTGDSYNEQFF. CDR3 DNA sequence: TGCGCCAGCAGCCCACGGATGACAGGGGATTCCTACAATGAGCAGTTCTTC. Full variable domain (missing parts from reference TRBV5-1 and TRBJ2-1): KAGVTQTPRYLIKTRGQQVTLSCSPISGHRSVSWYQQTPGQGLQFLFEYFSETQRNKGNFPGRFSGRQFSNSRSEMNVSTLELGDSALYLCASSPRMTGDSYNEQFFGPGTRLTVL.

This chain joins TRBV25-1 and TRBJ2-5, with TRBD1 matching over 8 bases. J lost 2 bases, V lost 5 bases, and 4 bases had no gene match. The CDR3 sequence is 14 residues long. Germline CDR1 and CDR2: MGHDK and SYGVNS. The CDR3 DNA sequence: TGTGCCAGCAGTCGACAGGGGCCTCAAGAGACCCAGTACTTC. It encodes CASSRQGPQETQYF.

V and J are TRBV19 and TRBJ2-1; 9 bases align to TRBD1. J gave up 5 bases and V 5 bases, and 1 base lay outside the gene matches. Germline V gene data show CDR1 as LNHDA and CDR2 as SQIVND (reference sequence). The CDR3 has 13 residues. The CDR3 coding sequence is TGTGCCAGTAGTGGGACAGGGAACAATGAGCAGTTCTTC. This encodes CASSGTGNNEQFF.

The rearrangement links TRBV21-1 to TRBJ2-7; the D call in the table, TRBD2, was not verified against the DNA. TRBV21-1 is a pseudogene. This CDR3 has 21 residues. The CDR3 nucleotides are TGTGCCAGCAGGTACCTCCGATGGGGCCTCCCGGGGGGCTCTTCAAGTTACGAGCAGTACTTC. This gives the protein CASRYLRWGLPGGSSSYEQYF.

The chain couples TRBV18 to TRBJ2-7, with 7 bases aligning to TRBD1. The V gene's germline CDR1 is KGHSH and CDR2 LQKENI. The CDR3 extends over 15 amino acids. V shed 2 bases, J shed 4 bases, and the junction held 8 bases outside the gene matches. CDR3: CASSPYRDSYYEQYF. The CDR3 coding sequence is TGTGCCAGCTCACCATACCGGGACAGCTATTACGAGCAGTACTTC.

This clone was recorded once. The chain combines TRBV6-6 with TRBJ2-7, with 7 bases fitting TRBD2. The CDR3 is 14 residues long. The junction had 4 bases not matched to a gene; V was cut back by 2 bases and J by 3 bases. The V gene's germline CDR1 is MNHNY and CDR2 SVGAGI (reference sequence). CDR3 in DNA: TGTGCCAGCAGTTACAAGCGGGGCGGCTACGAGCAGTACTTC. Translating gives CASSYKRGGYEQYF.

This chain joins TRBV5-1 and TRBJ1-5, with D possibly matching TRBD1 (5 bases). V was pared by 4 bases and J by 5 bases, with 13 bases between. Germline CDR1 reads SGHRS; CDR2 reads YFSETQ. This CDR3 has 14 amino acids. CDR3 residues: CASSKDNPDQPQHF. DNA for the CDR3: TGCGCCAGCAGCAAGGACAACCCAGATCAGCCCCAGCATTTT.

The rearrangement uses TRBV28 and TRBJ2-1; 7 positions match TRBD1. V gave up 10 bases and J gave up 5 bases; unmatched junction bases: 5. The germline gives CDR1 MDHEN, CDR2 SYDVKM. This CDR3 contains 12 residues. CDR3 nucleotide sequence: TGTGCCATCTCGACAGGGAACAATGAGCAGTTCTTC. It translates to CAISTGNNEQFF.

The chain carries TRBV11-1 and TRBJ2-5; 7 nucleotides line up with TRBD1. From germline, CDR1 is SGHAT and CDR2 FQDESV (reference sequence). After removal of 5 bases from V and 5 bases from J, the junction contained 8 bases not matched to a gene. The CDR3 has 14 residues. The CDR3 DNA follows: TGTGCCAGCAGCCCCGACAGGGAATTTGAGACCCAGTACTTC. Residues: CASSPDREFETQYF.

This chain joins TRBV29-1 and TRBJ1-2; 7 nucleotides agree with TRBD1. The CDR3 has 13 residues. Germline V gene lookup returns CDR1 SQVTM and CDR2 ANQGSEA. Trimming cost V 6 bases and J 8 bases; bases outside gene matches: 12. The chain's CDR3 is CSVGDSSSGGYTF. The CDR3 DNA is TGCAGCGTGGGGGACAGCTCCTCTGGGGGCTACACCTTC.